This T cell receptor beta chain was sequenced during a study of blood T cells in healthy people across ages. A second PCR, run for roughly 6 to 11 cycles, used a sample-barcoded 5' primer plus a J-beta primer mix. Every sample returned 2.5 million or more CDR3-containing paired-end reads. TCRdb re-called the 5' RACE reads with MiXCR, one entry per CDR3 protein. This sample has fewer than 1.5 million distinct CDR3 sequences, with roughly 45% found just once. V was cut by 1 base and J by 2 bases, with 11 bases left in between. This CDR3 contains 15 residues. From germline, CDR1 is SGHTA and CDR2 FQGNSA.

The sample taken for sequencing was blood. The chain is built from TRBV7-2 and TRBJ1-2; TRBD1 might be the D (5 bases). The TCR was taken from a woman aged 18-29 years in good health. CDR3 loop: CASSLVGQGNYGYTF. As DNA, the CDR3 is TGTGCCAGCAGCTTAGTAGGTCAGGGCAACTATGGCTACACCTTC.